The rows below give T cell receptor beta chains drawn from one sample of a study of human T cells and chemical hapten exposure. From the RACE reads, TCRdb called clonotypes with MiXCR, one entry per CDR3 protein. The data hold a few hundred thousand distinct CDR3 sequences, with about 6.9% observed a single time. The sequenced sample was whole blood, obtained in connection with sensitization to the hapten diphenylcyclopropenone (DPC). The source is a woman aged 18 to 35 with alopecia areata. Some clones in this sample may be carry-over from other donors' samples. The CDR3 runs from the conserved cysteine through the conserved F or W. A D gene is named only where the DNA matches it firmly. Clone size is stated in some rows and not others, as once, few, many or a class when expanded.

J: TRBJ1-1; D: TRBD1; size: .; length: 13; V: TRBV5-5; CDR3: CASRGTVDVQAFF; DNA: TGTGCCAGCAGAGGGACAGTCGACGTCCAAGCTTTCTTT
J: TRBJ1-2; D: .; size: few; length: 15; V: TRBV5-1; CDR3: CASSLEDAGYYGYTF; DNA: TGCGCCAGCAGCTTGGAGGACGCGGGCTACTATGGCTACACCTTC
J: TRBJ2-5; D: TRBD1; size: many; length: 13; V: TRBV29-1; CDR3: CSVLGQGGETQYF; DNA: TGCAGCGTGCTTGGACAGGGGGGGGAGACCCAGTACTTC
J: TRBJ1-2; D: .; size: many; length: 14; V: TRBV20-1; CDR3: CSAREGAAPYGYTF; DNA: TGCAGTGCTAGAGAGGGGGCCGCCCCCTATGGCTACACCTTC
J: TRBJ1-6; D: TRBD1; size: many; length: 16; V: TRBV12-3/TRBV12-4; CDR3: CASSLGVGQGIQPLHF; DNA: TGTGCCAGCAGTTTAGGGGTGGGACAGGGTATTCAACCCCTCCACTTT
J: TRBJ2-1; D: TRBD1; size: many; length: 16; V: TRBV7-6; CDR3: CASSVGQGSSYNEQFF; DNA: TGTGCCAGCAGCGTCGGACAGGGTAGCTCCTACAATGAGCAGTTCTTC
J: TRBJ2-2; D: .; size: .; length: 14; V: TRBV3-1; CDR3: CASSLGVSTGELFF; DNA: TGTGCCAGCAGCCTCGGAGTGAGCACCGGGGAGCTGTTTTTT
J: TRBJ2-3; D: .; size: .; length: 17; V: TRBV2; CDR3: CASSTEGPYTSTDTQYF; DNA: TGTGCCAGCAGTACCGAAGGACCGTACACTAGCACAGATACGCAGTATTTT
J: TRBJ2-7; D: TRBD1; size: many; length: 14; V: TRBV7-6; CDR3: CASSLGTETYEQYF; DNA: TGTGCCAGCAGCCTAGGGACAGAGACCTACGAGCAGTACTTC
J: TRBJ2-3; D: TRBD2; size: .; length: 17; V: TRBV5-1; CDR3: CASSPKTSGTRTDTQYF; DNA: TGCGCCAGCAGCCCGAAAACTAGCGGGACACGCACAGATACGCAGTATTTT
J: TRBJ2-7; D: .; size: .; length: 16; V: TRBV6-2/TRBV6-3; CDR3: CASTVRPTGMRYEQYF; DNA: TGTGCCAGCACTGTCCGGCCGACTGGAATGAGATACGAGCAGTACTTC
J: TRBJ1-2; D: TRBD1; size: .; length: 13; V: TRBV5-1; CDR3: CASRETGSYGYTF; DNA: TGCGCCAGCAGAGAGACAGGGTCCTATGGCTACACCTTC
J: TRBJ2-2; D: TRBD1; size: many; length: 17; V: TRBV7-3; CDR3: CASSSDGQGANTGELFF; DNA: TGTGCCAGCAGCTCCGACGGACAGGGCGCGAACACCGGGGAGCTGTTTTTT
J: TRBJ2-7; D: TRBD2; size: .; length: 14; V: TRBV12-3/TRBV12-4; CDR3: CASRIAGGSYEQYF; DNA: TGTGCCAGCAGAATAGCGGGGGGCTCCTACGAGCAGTACTTC
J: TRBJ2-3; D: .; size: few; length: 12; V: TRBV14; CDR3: CASSPNWNTQYF; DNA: TGTGCCAGCAGCCCGAATTGGAATACGCAGTATTTT
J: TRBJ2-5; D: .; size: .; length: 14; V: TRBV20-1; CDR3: CSARTAEGSGTQYF; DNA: TGCAGTGCTAGGACGGCGGAGGGGTCTGGGACCCAGTACTTC
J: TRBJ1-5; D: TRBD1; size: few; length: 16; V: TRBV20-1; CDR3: CSARDPRGGGEQPQHF; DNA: TGCAGTGCTAGAGACCCGCGGGGAGGGGGCGAGCAGCCCCAGCATTTT
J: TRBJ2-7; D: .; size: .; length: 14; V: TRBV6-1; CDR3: CASSGWDGSYEQYF; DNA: TGTGCCAGCAGTGGATGGGACGGTTCCTACGAGCAGTACTTC
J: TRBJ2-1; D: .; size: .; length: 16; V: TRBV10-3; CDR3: CAISASKGLPPNEQFF; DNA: TGTGCCATCAGTGCTTCCAAGGGGCTACCTCCTAATGAGCAGTTCTTC
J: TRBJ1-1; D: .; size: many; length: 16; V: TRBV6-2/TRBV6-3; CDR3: CASSSRGLSMNTEAFF; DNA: TGTGCCAGCAGTTCGCGGGGGCTCTCCATGAACACTGAAGCTTTCTTT
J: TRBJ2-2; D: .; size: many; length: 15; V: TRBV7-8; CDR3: CASSPRVERSGELFF; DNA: TGTGCCAGCAGCCCGAGAGTCGAGAGATCCGGGGAGCTGTTTTTT
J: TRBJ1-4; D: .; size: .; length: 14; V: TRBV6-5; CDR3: CASSYGRGAEKLFF; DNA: TGTGCCAGCAGTTACGGGAGGGGGGCTGAAAAACTGTTTTTT
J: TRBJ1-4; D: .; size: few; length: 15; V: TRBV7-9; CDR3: CASSLGAQTNEKLFF; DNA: TGTGCCAGCAGCTTAGGGGCGCAGACGAATGAAAAACTGTTTTTT
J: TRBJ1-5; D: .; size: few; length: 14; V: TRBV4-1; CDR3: CASSQEYTVAAQHF; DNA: TGCGCCAGCAGCCAAGAGTATACCGTTGCGGCCCAGCATTTT
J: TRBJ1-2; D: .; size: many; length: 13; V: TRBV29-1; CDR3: CSVGGARNYGYTF; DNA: TGCAGCGTTGGGGGGGCGCGGAACTATGGCTACACCTTC
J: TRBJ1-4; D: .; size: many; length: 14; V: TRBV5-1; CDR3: CASSLDRTNEKLFF; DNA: TGCGCCAGCAGCTTGGACAGAACTAATGAAAAACTGTTTTTT
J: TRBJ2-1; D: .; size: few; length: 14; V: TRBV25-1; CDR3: CASRTEVSYNEQFF; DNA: TGTGCCAGCCGGACGGAAGTTTCCTACAATGAGCAGTTCTTC
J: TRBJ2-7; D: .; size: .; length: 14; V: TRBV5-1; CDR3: CASSLGWQSYEQYF; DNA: TGCGCCAGCAGCTTGGGATGGCAGTCCTACGAGCAGTACTTC
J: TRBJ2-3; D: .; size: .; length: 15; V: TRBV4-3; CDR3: CASSQGTASTDTQYF; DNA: TGCGCCAGCAGCCAGGGGACTGCTAGCACAGATACGCAGTATTTT
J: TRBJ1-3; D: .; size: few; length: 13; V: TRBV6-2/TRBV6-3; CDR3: CASNSFSGNTIYF; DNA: TGTGCCAGCAATTCGTTCTCTGGAAACACCATATATTTT
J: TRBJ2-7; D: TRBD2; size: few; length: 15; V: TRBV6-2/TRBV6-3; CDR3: CASSYSGGAAHEQYF; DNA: TGTGCCAGCAGTTACAGCGGGGGGGCCGCTCACGAGCAGTACTTC
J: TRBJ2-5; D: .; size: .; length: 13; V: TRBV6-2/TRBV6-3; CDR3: CASSPSRGETQYF; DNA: TGTGCCAGCAGTCCCTCGCGGGGAGAGACCCAGTACTTC
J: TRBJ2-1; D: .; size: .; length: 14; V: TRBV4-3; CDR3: CASSQEGGRNEQFF; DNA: TGCGCCAGCAGCCAAGAGGGGGGAAGGAATGAGCAGTTCTTC
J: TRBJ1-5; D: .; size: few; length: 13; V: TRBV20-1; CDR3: CSAKTSGLQPQHF; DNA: TGCAGTGCTAAGACGTCGGGTCTCCAGCCCCAGCATTTT
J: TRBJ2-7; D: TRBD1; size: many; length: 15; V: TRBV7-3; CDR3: CASSPSGGDSYEQYF; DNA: TGTGCCAGCAGCCCCTCAGGGGGTGACTCCTACGAGCAGTACTTC
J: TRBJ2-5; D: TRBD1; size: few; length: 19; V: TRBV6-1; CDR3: CASHRGPGQGILSQETQYF; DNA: TGTGCCAGCCATAGGGGTCCGGGACAGGGGATCCTAAGTCAAGAGACCCAGTACTTC
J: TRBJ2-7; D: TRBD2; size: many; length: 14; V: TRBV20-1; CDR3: CSARGVSGDGEQYF; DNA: TGCAGTGCTAGAGGCGTTAGCGGGGACGGCGAGCAGTACTTC
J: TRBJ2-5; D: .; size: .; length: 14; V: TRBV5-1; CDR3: CASSSDRRLETQYF; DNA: TGCGCCAGCAGTTCAGACAGACGGCTAGAGACCCAGTACTTC
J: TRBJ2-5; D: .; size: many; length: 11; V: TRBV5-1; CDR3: CASSTQETQYF; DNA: TGCGCCAGCAGCACACAAGAGACCCAGTACTTC
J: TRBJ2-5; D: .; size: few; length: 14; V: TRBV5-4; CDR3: CASSLVSGSETQYF; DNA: TGTGCCAGCAGCTTAGTCTCAGGCTCAGAGACCCAGTACTTC
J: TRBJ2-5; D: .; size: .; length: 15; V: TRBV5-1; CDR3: CASSFIGSGLETQYF; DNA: TGCGCCAGCAGCTTTATCGGCAGCGGCCTAGAGACCCAGTACTTC
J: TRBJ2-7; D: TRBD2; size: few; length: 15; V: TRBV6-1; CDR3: CASSPRGAGTYEQYF; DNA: TGTGCCAGCAGTCCCCGGGGAGCGGGGACCTACGAGCAGTACTTC
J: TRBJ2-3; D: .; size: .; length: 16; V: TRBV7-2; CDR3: CASSLGGRDGTDTQYF; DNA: TGTGCCAGCAGCTTAGGGGGCCGAGACGGCACAGATACGCAGTATTTT
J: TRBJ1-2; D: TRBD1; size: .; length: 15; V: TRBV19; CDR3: CASSAPGQGRYGYTF; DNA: TGTGCCAGTAGTGCTCCGGGACAGGGGAGGTATGGCTACACCTTC
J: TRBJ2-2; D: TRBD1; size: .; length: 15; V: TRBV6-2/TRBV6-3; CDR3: CASSPRTGATGELFF; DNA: TGTGCCAGCAGTCCGCGGACAGGGGCTACCGGGGAGCTGTTTTTT
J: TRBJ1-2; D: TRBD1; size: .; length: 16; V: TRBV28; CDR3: CASSSHPRDRGVGYTF; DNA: TGTGCCAGCAGTTCCCACCCCCGGGACAGGGGGGTGGGCTACACCTTC
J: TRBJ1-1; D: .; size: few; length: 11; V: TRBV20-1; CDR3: CSAKKNTEAFF; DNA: TGCAGTGCTAAAAAGAACACTGAAGCTTTCTTT
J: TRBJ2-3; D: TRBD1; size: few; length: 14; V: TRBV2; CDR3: CASGQDRATDTQYF; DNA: TGTGCCAGCGGACAGGACAGGGCCACGGATACGCAGTATTTT
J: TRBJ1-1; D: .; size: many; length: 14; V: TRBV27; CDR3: CASSLQGSNTEAFF; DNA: TGTGCCAGCAGTTTGCAGGGCTCGAACACTGAAGCTTTCTTT
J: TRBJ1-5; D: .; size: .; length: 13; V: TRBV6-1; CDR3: CASTRAVLEPQHF; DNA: TGTGCCAGCACGAGAGCTGTTCTTGAGCCCCAGCATTTT
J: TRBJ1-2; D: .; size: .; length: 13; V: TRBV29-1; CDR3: CSVDRGAIYGYTF; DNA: TGCAGCGTTGATCGGGGGGCCATCTATGGCTACACCTTC
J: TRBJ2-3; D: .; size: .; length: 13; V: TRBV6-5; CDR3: CASSRAGADTQYF; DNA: TGTGCCAGCAGCAGAGCGGGCGCAGATACGCAGTATTTT
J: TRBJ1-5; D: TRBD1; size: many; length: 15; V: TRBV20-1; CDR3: CSAATTGGNYQPQHF; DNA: TGCAGTGCAGCAACTACAGGGGGCAATTACCAGCCCCAGCATTTT
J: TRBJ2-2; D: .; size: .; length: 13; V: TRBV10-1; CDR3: CASSESITGELFF; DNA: TGCGCCAGCAGTGAGTCGATCACCGGGGAGCTGTTTTTT
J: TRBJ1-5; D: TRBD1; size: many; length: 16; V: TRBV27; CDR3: CASSLFSTGDPQPQHF; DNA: TGTGCCAGCAGTTTATTCTCAACAGGGGACCCTCAGCCCCAGCATTTT
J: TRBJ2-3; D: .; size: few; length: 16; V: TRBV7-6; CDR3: CASSHGSGLRGDTQYF; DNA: TGTGCCAGCAGCCACGGCTCCGGGCTCCGAGGCGATACGCAGTATTTT